Sequencing of this T cell receptor beta chain was carried out in a study of T cells in Graves' hyperthyroidism and ophthalmopathy. Study-level findings and limits: Ophthalmopathy, as predicted by the model, came a median roughly 6.5 months after the prediction. Most thyroid clonotypes expanded above 0.001 were also detected in blood.

The hyperthyroidism was newly diagnosed and had lasted under 2 months; the patients were aged 18 to 65. Using about 10 ml of fresh peripheral blood, PBMCs were prepared. Amplification yielded TCR beta CDR3 regions, with RNA transcripts as the source. HTBI primers were used for first-round RT-PCR of the TCR CDR3. TCRdb itself ran the multiplex PCR reads through MiXCR, one entry per CDR3 protein. The table lists around 340,000 distinct CDR3 sequences, about 18% of them singletons, with around a third in the top ten. From germline, CDR1 is SGHRS and CDR2 YFSETQ. The CDR3 covers 16 residues. With 0 bases removed from V and 0 bases from J, the gap between germline ends came to 10 bases. Details on this clonotype: Antigen specificity is unknown.

The chain carries TRBV5-1 and TRBJ1-3; D unclear. This TCR came from a woman in her twenties or thirties with Graves' hyperthyroidism that later progressed to Graves' ophthalmopathy. Sequencing was done on a sample of blood. The DNA of the CDR3 is TGCGCCAGCAGCTTGGAGGCCTGGGGCTCTGGAAACACCATATATTTT. This translates into CASSLEAWGSGNTIYF.